The 31 T cell receptor beta chains given below trace back to one sample, sequenced in a study of blood T cell repertoires in COVID-19 (dated by TCRdb to about 2020). Library generation was performed with the immunoSEQ multiplex PCR assay. TCRdb provides this immuneACCESS table in a form limited to in-frame rearrangements. Some clones are lacking; in checked studies, under half of them reflect an unresolved V gene, and why the rest are absent is not known. This sample holds roughly 300,000 clones; around nine tenths were observed only once. In total, the top ten clones hold about 1.7% of the sample. Sequencing was carried out using peripheral blood. All receptors derive from a woman in her thirties with COVID-19, enrolled during active disease.

The gene calls are TRBV28 and TRBJ1-2; 10 nucleotides match TRBD1. The length of the CDR3 is 14 residues. CDR1 is MDHEN and CDR2 is SYDVKM in the germline V gene. J lost 8 bases, V lost 2 bases, and 5 bases had no gene match. This CDR3 is CASSLPGQGWGYTF. The CDR3 nucleotides read TGTGCCAGCAGTTTACCGGGACAGGGGTGGGGCTACACCTTC.

The chain carries TRBV20-1 and TRBJ1-3; D remains ambiguous. The CDR3 covers 10 residues. CDR1 DFQATT and CDR2 SNEGSKA come from the germline V gene (reference sequence). V lost 5 bases and J lost 9, with 8 bases in between. CDR3 DNA sequence: TGCAGTGCTCCATGCGGCACCATATATTTT. Its translation is CSAPCGTIYF.

The chain has TRBV7-9 and TRBJ1-2; TRBD1 aligns across 9 bases. This CDR3 spans 15 amino acids. Germline V gene sequence: CDR1 SEHNR, CDR2 FQNEAQ (reference sequence). With V trimmed by 5 bases and J by 4 bases, 8 bases remained unmatched. The CDR3 loop is CASSPSTGGSYGYTF. In nucleotides, the CDR3 is TGTGCCAGCAGCCCATCGACAGGGGGGTCCTATGGCTACACCTTC.

This clone was counted a single time. The sample has other DNA sequences that encode this CDR3 too. The chain links TRBV11-3 to TRBJ2-1; D unclear. CDR1 is SGHNT, CDR2 YENEEA, per germline. V shed 1 base and J shed 8 bases, with 3 bases lying between them. This CDR3 comprises 11 residues. The CDR3 nucleotides are TGTGCCAGCAGCTTAGCTGATGAGCAGTTCTTC. Encoded protein: CASSLADEQFF.

This sequence joins TRBV6-1 and TRBJ2-2, with D possibly TRBD2 on 5 matching bases. Trimming left V 3 bases short and J 7 bases short, with 9 bases between. Germline V gene data show CDR1 as MNHNS and CDR2 as SASEGT. There are 13 residues in the CDR3. CDR3 bases: TGTGCCAGCAGTGATACCCGGGGCGGGGAGCTGTTTTTT. This gives the protein CASSDTRGGELFF.

This clone was detected only once. This chain joins TRBV6-5 and TRBJ1-6; D is perhaps TRBD1 (5 bases). V lost 6 bases and J lost 9, with 12 bases in between. This CDR3 contains 13 residues. Germline loops: CDR1 MNHEY, CDR2 SVGAGI. The DNA for the CDR3 is TGTGCCAGCAGAAAGGGGAAGGGTTCACCCCTCCACTTT. Its protein is CASRKGKGSPLHF.

The chain combines TRBV6-5 with TRBJ2-7; maybe TRBD1 (5 bases). The ends were cut back, 4 bases at V and 0 bases at J, with 7 bases in the middle. CDR3 length: 13 residues. Germline V CDR1 and CDR2: MNHEY, SVGAGI. This chain's CDR3 is CASSWGSSYEQYV. The CDR3, as DNA: TGTGCCAGCAGTTGGGGCAGCTCCTACGAGCAGTACGTC.

The rearrangement joins TRBV5-5 to TRBJ1-3; D is unclear. Germline V gene sequence: CDR1 SGHKS, CDR2 YYEKEE (reference sequence). CDR3 length: 16 residues. The V and J ends lost 0 bases and 4 bases respectively, with 14 bases between them. The CDR3 DNA sequence: TGTGCCAGCAGCTTGGCCTCGTGGCAGTCCGGAAACACCATATATTTT. Translated, it gives CASSLASWQSGNTIYF. Full variable domain (remainder filled in from reference TRBV5-5 and TRBJ1-3): DAGVTQSPTHLIKTRGQQVTLRCSPISGHKSVSWYQQVLGQGPQFIFQYYEKEERGRGNFPDRFSARQFPNYSSELNVNALLLGDSALYLCASSLASWQSGNTIYFGEGSWLTVV.

The rearrangement uses TRBV6-1 and TRBJ2-2; 10 bases are a match to TRBD2. The CDR3 is 17 amino acids. V was pared by 3 bases and J by 0 bases, with 4 bases of the junction left unmatched. Germline CDR1 MNHNS, CDR2 SASEGT. The CDR3 nucleotides read TGTGCCAGCAGTGAGGGACTAGCGATCGCGAACACCGGGGAGCTGTTTTTT. Amino acids: CASSEGLAIANTGELFF.

A note on this clone: The sample carries other DNA sequences with the same CDR3. The chain couples TRBV5-1 to TRBJ1-1; D is ambiguous. The CDR3 is 13 amino acids. With 0 bases removed from V and 4 bases from J, the gap between germline ends came to 7 bases. The V gene's germline CDR1 is SGHRS and CDR2 YFSETQ. The CDR3 sequence is CASSLGGGTEAFF. CDR3 DNA: TGCGCCAGCAGCTTGGGGGGAGGCACTGAAGCTTTCTTT.

The chain carries TRBV9 and TRBJ1-5; 11 positions match TRBD1. Germline loops: CDR1 SGDLS, CDR2 YYNGEE. This CDR3 is built from 15 residues. The V gene end was trimmed by 3 bases and the J gene end by 6 bases; junction bases not matched to a gene: 5. This CDR3 reads CASSAGQGASQPQHF. CDR3 bases: TGTGCCAGCAGCGCAGGACAGGGGGCAAGTCAGCCCCAGCATTTT.

The chain is built from TRBV19 and TRBJ1-5; tentative D call: TRBD1 (5 bases). Trimming left V 4 bases short and J 8 bases short, with 9 bases between. There are 12 residues in the CDR3. CDR1 LNHDA and CDR2 SQIVND come from the germline V gene (reference sequence). This CDR3 reads CASSTGLEPQHF. CDR3 bases: TGTGCCAGTAGTACAGGGCTCGAGCCCCAGCATTTT.

This chain links TRBV5-8 with TRBJ1-1; D uncertain. Deletions cut 4 bases from V and 7 bases from J, with 11 bases between. This CDR3 region has 12 residues. Per the germline V gene, CDR1 is SGHTS and CDR2 is YDEGEE. The CDR3 region is CASSTAGFEAFF. CDR3 DNA sequence: TGTGCCAGCAGCACGGCGGGATTTGAAGCTTTCTTT.

This clone has only one observation. The chain couples TRBV4-2 to TRBJ2-5; D unresolved. The CDR3 sequence is 15 residues long. The germline V gene has CDR1 LGHNA and CDR2 YNFKEQ. V was shortened by 0 bases and J by 0 bases, with 8 bases between the two germline ends. This CDR3 reads CASSQDPLYQETQYF. The CDR3 bases are TGTGCCAGCAGCCAAGACCCTTTGTACCAAGAGACCCAGTACTTC.

The chain combines TRBV11-2 with TRBJ2-5; no definite D call. Trimming removed 1 base at V and 5 bases at J, with 11 bases between. The CDR3 totals 14 residues. Per germline, CDR1 SGHAT and CDR2 FQNNGV. The CDR3 here is CASSLVVTHETQYF. The CDR3 region has the DNA TGTGCCAGCAGCTTAGTTGTTACTCATGAGACCCAGTACTTC.

The genes are TRBV6-1 and TRBJ2-5, with a tentative D call TRBD1 (6 bases). The CDR3 has 16 residues. V was shortened by 0 bases and J by 1 base, with 12 bases between the two germline ends. The germline V gene has CDR1 MNHNS and CDR2 SASEGT. The CDR3 sequence is CASSEALQGFQETQYF. Here the CDR3 DNA reads TGTGCCAGCAGTGAAGCGCTTCAGGGGTTCCAAGAGACCCAGTACTTC.

Only one count was recorded for this clone. The chain's CDR3 is CASSRAVTIEAFF. The CDR3 nucleotides read TGTGCCAGTAGTAGGGCAGTAACCATTGAAGCTTTCTTT. The rearrangement uses TRBV19 and TRBJ1-1; the D is unclear. Deletions cut 4 bases from V and 7 bases from J, with 13 bases between. The CDR3 loop spans 13 amino acids. Germline loops: CDR1 LNHDA, CDR2 SQIVND (reference sequence).

The J gene is TRBJ2-3, the V gene TRBV5-1; weak D call: TRBD2 (6 bases). V lost 5 bases and J lost 2, with 12 bases in between. CDR3 size: 14 residues. Per the germline V gene, CDR1 is SGHRS and CDR2 is YFSETQ. Here the CDR3 reads CASRGGGYTDTQYF. CDR3 in DNA: TGCGCCAGCAGAGGTGGGGGGTACACAGATACGCAGTATTTT.

This rearrangement joins TRBV7-2 to TRBJ2-1, with TRBD1 as a possible D gene (5 bases). The CDR3 covers 15 residues. V shed 1 base and J shed 3 bases, with 10 bases lying between them. CDR1 and CDR2 from the germline V gene are SGHTA and FQGNSA. In DNA, the CDR3 is TGTGCCAGCAGCTTAGGCAGGGTGAACTACAATGAGCAGTTCTTC. It encodes CASSLGRVNYNEQFF.

V gene TRBV6-6 combines with J gene TRBJ1-1; D ambiguous. CDR1 is MNHNY and CDR2 is SVGAGI in the germline V gene (reference sequence). The V gene lost 0 bases and the J gene lost 4 bases, with 9 bases spanning the gap. The CDR3 is made up of 14 amino acids. CDR3 loop: CASSYSGGSTEAFF. For the CDR3, the DNA is TGTGCCAGCAGTTACTCAGGCGGGAGCACTGAAGCTTTCTTT.

V usage is TRBV5-4 and J usage is TRBJ2-7; D may be TRBD2 (5 bases). V gave up 7 bases and J gave up 3 bases, with 17 bases separating them. CDR1 and CDR2 (germline): SGHNT, YYREEE (reference sequence). CDR3 length: 14 residues. Here the CDR3 DNA reads TGTGCCAGCTCGTCGACGCCGGGGAGCTACGAGCAGTACGTC. It specifies CASSSTPGSYEQYV.

The chain has TRBV4-1 and TRBJ1-1, with TRBD1 matching over 7 bases. The germline V gene encodes CDR1 MGHRA and CDR2 YSYEKL. The CDR3 consists of 16 residues. Trimming removed 1 base from V and 6 bases from J; junction bases left unmatched: 11. Here the CDR3 reads CASSQGGTAFNAEAFF. DNA for the CDR3: TGCGCCAGCAGCCAAGGAGGGACAGCATTCAACGCTGAAGCTTTCTTT.

The chain uses TRBV6-1 and TRBJ2-7; perhaps TRBD2 as D (5 bases). V shed 2 bases and J shed 5 bases, with 10 bases lying between them. This CDR3 spans 13 amino acids. Germline V lookup: CDR1 MNHNS, CDR2 SASEGT. The CDR3 DNA is TGTGCCAGCAGTGAAATTTCCGGGGACGAGCAGTACTTC. The encoded protein is CASSEISGDEQYF.

V and J are TRBV29-1 and TRBJ1-2, with 9 bases matching TRBD1. The length of the CDR3 is 16 residues. Trimming at V came to 5 bases and at J to 7 bases, leaving 17 bases not matched to a gene. CDR1 and CDR2 (germline): SQVTM, ANQGSEA. CDR3 coding DNA: TGCAGCGTTAACGGAAGACAGGGGGTCCCTATAGGTGGCTACACCTTC. It specifies CSVNGRQGVPIGGYTF.

The J gene is TRBJ2-5, the V gene TRBV5-1; 15 nucleotides align to TRBD2. Unmatched junction bases numbered 4, after V lost 0 bases and J lost 4 bases. The CDR3 sequence is 17 residues long. Germline assignment: CDR1 SGHRS and CDR2 YFSETQ. CDR3 DNA sequence: TGCGCCAGCAGCTTGGCCGGACTAGCGGGGGGGTTAGAGACCCAGTACTTC. It codes for CASSLAGLAGGLETQYF.

V and J are TRBV18 and TRBJ2-5, with D tentatively TRBD2 (7 bases). Trimming left V 3 bases short and J 4 bases short, with 15 bases between. Per germline, CDR1 KGHSH and CDR2 LQKENI. This CDR3 is 15 amino acids long. The CDR3 protein is CASSPLQGGVETQYF. The CDR3 DNA follows: TGTGCCAGCTCACCCCTACAGGGAGGGGTAGAGACCCAGTACTTC.

This clone was seen only a few times. The chain carries TRBV6-5 and TRBJ1-5; 8 nucleotides line up with TRBD1. The CDR3 consists of 15 residues. Losses at the gene ends were 6 bases for V and 4 bases for J; bases not matched to a gene: 8. The germline CDR1 and CDR2 sequences are MNHEY and SVGAGI. This CDR3 reads CASSRGQGMNQPQHF. In DNA, the CDR3 is TGTGCCAGCAGCCGCGGACAGGGCATGAATCAGCCCCAGCATTTT.

The chain carries TRBV30 and TRBJ1-1; D is ambiguous. The CDR3 loop spans 11 amino acids. CDR1 and CDR2 (germline): GTSNPN, SVGIG (reference sequence). Trimming pared 3 bases from V and 6 bases from J, leaving 8 bases between. The CDR3 DNA sequence: TGTGCCTGGAGGGAGTACGCTGAAGCTTTCTTT. The encoded protein is CAWREYAEAFF.

The chain carries TRBV2 and TRBJ1-1, with a possible D match to TRBD1 (5 bases). CDR1 SNHLY and CDR2 FYNNEI come from the germline V gene. The CDR3 totals 13 residues. V gave up 6 bases and J gave up 4 bases, with 12 bases separating them. The CDR3 DNA reads TGTGCCAGCAGGGCAGGGTTTAGCACTGAAGCTTTCTTT. This translates into CASRAGFSTEAFF.

The V call is TRBV28, the J call TRBJ2-1, with 7 bases identical to TRBD1. This CDR3 spans 14 amino acids. Germline V gene lookup returns CDR1 MDHEN and CDR2 SYDVKM. With V trimmed by 7 bases and J by 2 bases, 5 bases remained unmatched. CDR3 in DNA: TGTGCCAGCACGGACAGGAGAGCCTACAATGAGCAGTTCTTC. This sequence encodes CASTDRRAYNEQFF. Looking up the rest from reference TRBV28 and TRBJ2-1 gives the full variable domain: DVKVTQSSRYLVKRTGEKVFLECVQDMDHENMFWYRQDPGLGLRLIYFSYDVKMKEKGDIPEGYSVSREKKERFSLILESASTNQTSMYLCASTDRRAYNEQFFGPGTRLTVL.

The rearrangement links TRBV10-3 to TRBJ2-3; TRBD1 is a possible D gene (5 bases). V lost 6 bases, J lost 2 bases, and 15 bases lay in between. The CDR3 covers 15 residues. Germline assignment: CDR1 ENHRY and CDR2 SYGVKD. The CDR3 DNA reads as TGTGCCATCAGCCGCGACAGTGGGTCCACAGATACGCAGTATTTT. Protein sequence: CAISRDSGSTDTQYF.